This TCR beta chain was sequenced in a study of CD8 T cells in ankylosing spondylitis. Regarding this clonotype: Antigen unknown.

In making TCR beta libraries, quantitative 5'-RACE with molecular barcodes was used. Via MiXCR, TCRdb re-called the 5' RACE reads, giving one row per CDR3 protein. The data contain about 750,000 distinct CDR3 sequences, around 20% of them singletons. The V end was cut by 1 base, the J end by 9 bases, with 6 bases between. Germline-derived CDR1 and CDR2 are LNHNV and YYDKDF (reference sequence). The CDR3 consists of 12 residues. Broader study findings: There was a TCR beta motif, made of several highly homologous variants, that appeared characteristic of ankylosing spondylitis blood.

Sequenced material: blood, either unsorted or a sorted T cell fraction (not recorded which). This sequence joins TRBV15 and TRBJ1-4; D gene uncertain. The clonotype originates from a male donor with ankylosing spondylitis. CDR3 residues: CATSRATQKLFF. CDR3 DNA: TGTGCCACCAGCAGAGCTACACAAAAACTGTTTTTT.